This T cell receptor beta chain was captured in a study of T cell responses to AZD1222 COVID-19 vaccine (TCRdb year 2021). With regard to the full study: A total of 230 to 250 trial participants underwent TCR sequencing, of whom 200 to 220 had received two doses of AZD1222 and about 25 had received two doses of the MenACWY control vaccine. Trial participants were enrolled by age into 18-55, 56-69 and 70-plus year subgroups, with roughly 160, 29 and 62 TCR-sequenced participants respectively.

Note on this clone: What antigen it recognizes has not been identified. Base-call qualities are not available, and no considerably larger clone is one nucleotide away.

The CDR3 regions of human TCRbeta chains were subjected to immunosequencing. Under the source paper's analysis protocol: TCRs in the repertoires were matched against a reference library of SARS-CoV-2-specific TCRs that had been generated with the MIRA antigen-specificity platform. Breadth was defined as the fraction of unique TCRs that were SARS-CoV-2-associated. Depth was defined as the fraction of total T cells that were SARS-CoV-2-associated. Using the MIRA data, each spike-specific TCR was assigned both to the spike region to which the TCR was reactive and to a CD4 or CD8 class. Log10-transformed breadth and depth values were compared by one-way ANOVA with Sidak's multiple comparisons tests. TCRdb mirrors the immuneACCESS table, restricted to in-frame sequences. Some clones are absent from its copies; in checked studies, under half trace to an unresolved V gene, and the reason for the others is unknown. The V and J calls and clone size are taken from that table; D and trimming were inferred from the DNA. For this sample there are about 170,000 clones; 87% appear just once. The ten largest clones add up to 0.85% to 1.2% of the sample.

The time point label, read with the paper, signifies: about 28 days (+/-7) after the second vaccine dose. AZD1222 recipients given second doses at about 4 weeks or at about 12 weeks were pooled, since spike-specific TCR depth and breadth were not found to differ between the two schedules. Vaccinee samples were obtained from the UK trials COV001 and COV002, which included a single-blind randomized controlled phase 2/3 trial of AZD1222 (ChAdOx1 nCoV-19) in healthy adults. For TCRbeta chain sequencing, PBMC samples were collected from trial participants at day 0 and at day 28 after the second dose. What the research found in general, with its limitations: The vaccine-associated CD4 TCRs covered the entire spike protein, and the dominant responses fell in regions 160-218 and 743-854. Participants were mostly white British, with more females than males. The authors suggested clonal diversity may have been underestimated. In the small 56-69-year group, the increase in depth fell short of significance, most likely because of low power. Nearly half of unique spike-specific TCRs reportedly recognized epitopes outside regions mutated in the B.1.351 and B.1.1.7 variants. Conclusions about previously exposed vaccinees are limited, since just a handful of AZD1222 recipients were seropositive for SARS-CoV-2 at baseline. After two AZD1222 doses, both the breadth and the depth of spike-specific TCRs were significantly higher than at day 0 and than in MenACWY recipients. Because no day 14 peak-response samples were available, the repertoires could be characterized only after the peak T cell response.

Taken from the germline V gene, the CDR1 and CDR2 loops are SGHDN and FVKESK. V is cut back by 4 bases and J by 2 bases, with 7 bases in the junction unmatched. Measured from the cysteine to the phenylalanine, the CDR3 is 17 residues long. The retained sequence is limited to the CDR3, 51 bases, with the frame set at the first base. The origin of this receptor is an adult who received the AZD1222 COVID-19 vaccine. Here the sequenced sample was peripheral blood, taken 28 days after the second AZD1222 dose. The chain is encoded by TRBV14 joined to TRBJ2-2; TRBD1 agrees with 10 junctional bases. The nucleotide sequence reads as follows: TGTGCCAGCAGCCCCCCGGGACAGGGGATTAACACCGGGGAGCTGTTTTTT. It specifies CASSPPGQGINTGELFF.